Listed here is a single TCR beta chain. The record originates from a study of blood T cell repertoires in COVID-19. Whole-study context: Sites in the United States, Italy and Spain provided acute and convalescent COVID-19 samples. PBMCs, B-cell-depleted T cells, or T cells were the source of the cDNA or gDNA that made up the material.

Original methodology: Counts of nucleated cells, estimated from reference gene primer amplification, were obtained. Produced via immunoSEQ multiplex PCR; TCRdb's table is partial and in-frame only. V and J calls and clone size are given by that table; D and trimming were obtained from the DNA. The sample has 200,000 or so clones, roughly 84% seen once. The source material was peripheral blood. This sequence was found in a human donor in a cohort sampled during active COVID-19.

Written as DNA, the CDR3 is TGTGCCAGCAGCTTAGGGGCAGGGAGGGGCAATGAGCAGTTCTTC. This encodes CASSLGAGRGNEQFF. The gene calls are TRBV11-3 and TRBJ2-1; 7 bases map to TRBD2. The germline V gene encodes CDR1 SGHNT and CDR2 YENEEA. With V trimmed by 1 base and J by 6 bases, 6 bases remained unmatched. The CDR3 runs to 15 residues. The entire variable domain, with the rest obtained from reference TRBV11-3 and TRBJ2-1, is as follows: EAGVVQSPRYKIIEKKQPVAFWCNPISGHNTLYWYLQNLGQGPELLIRYENEEAVDDSQLPKDRFSAERLKGVDSTLKIQPAELGDSAVYLCASSLGAGRGNEQFFGPGTRLTVL.